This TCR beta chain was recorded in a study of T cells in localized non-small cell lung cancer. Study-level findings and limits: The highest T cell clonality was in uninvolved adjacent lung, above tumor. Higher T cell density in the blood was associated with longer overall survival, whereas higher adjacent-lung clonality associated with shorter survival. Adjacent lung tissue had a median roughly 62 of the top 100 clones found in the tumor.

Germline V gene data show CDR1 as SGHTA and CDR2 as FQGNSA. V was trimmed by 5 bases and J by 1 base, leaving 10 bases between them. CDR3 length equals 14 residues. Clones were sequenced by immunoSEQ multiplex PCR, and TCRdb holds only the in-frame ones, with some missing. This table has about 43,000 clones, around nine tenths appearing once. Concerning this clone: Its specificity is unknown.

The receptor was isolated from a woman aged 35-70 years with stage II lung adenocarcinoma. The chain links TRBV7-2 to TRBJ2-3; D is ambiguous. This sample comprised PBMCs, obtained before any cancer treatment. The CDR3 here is CASSLTLGTDTQYF. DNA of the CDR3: TGTGCCAGCAGCCTAACCCTGGGCACAGATACGCAGTATTTT.